This T cell receptor beta chain was identified in a study of Graves' ophthalmopathy and Graves' hyperthyroidism. The junction had 4 bases not matched to a gene; V was cut back by 2 bases and J by 0 bases. Germline V gene lookup returns CDR1 SGDLS and CDR2 YYNGEE. CDR3 length: 15 amino acids. RNA transcripts served as template for amplifying TCR beta CDR3 sequences. Amplification began with first-round RT-PCR using HTBI primers, then second-round multiplex PCR was performed. TCRdb redid the calling of the multiplex PCR reads with MiXCR, one entry per CDR3 protein. The repertoire holds 40,000 to 50,000 distinct CDR3 sequences, with approximately 52% as singletons.

The sequencing input was peripheral blood. This chain joins TRBV9 and TRBJ1-2; 7 nucleotides line up with TRBD1. The TCR comes from an adult man with Graves' ophthalmopathy. CDR3: CASSVWGTANYGYTF. The CDR3 nucleotides read TGTGCCAGCAGCGTTTGGGGGACAGCTAACTATGGCTACACCTTC.